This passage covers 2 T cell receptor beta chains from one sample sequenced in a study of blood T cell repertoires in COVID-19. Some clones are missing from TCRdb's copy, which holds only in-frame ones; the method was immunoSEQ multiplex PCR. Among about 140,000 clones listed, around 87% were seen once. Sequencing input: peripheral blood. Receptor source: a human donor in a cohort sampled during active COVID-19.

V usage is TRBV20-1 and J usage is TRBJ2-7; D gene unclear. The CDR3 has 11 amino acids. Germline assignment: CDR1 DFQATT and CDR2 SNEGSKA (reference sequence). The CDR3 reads CTPAIYYEQYF. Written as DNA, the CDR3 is TGCACGCCCGCGATTTACTACGAGCAGTACTTC.

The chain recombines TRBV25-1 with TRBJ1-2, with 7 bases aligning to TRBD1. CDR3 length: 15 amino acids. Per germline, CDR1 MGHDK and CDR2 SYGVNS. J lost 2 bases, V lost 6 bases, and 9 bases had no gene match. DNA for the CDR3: TGTGCCAGCAGCCCACAGGGGAGTTTAAACTATGGCTACACCTTC. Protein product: CASSPQGSLNYGYTF.